The rows below give T cell receptor beta chains drawn from one sample of a study of shared clonotypes between healthy human individuals. The data were produced by immunoSEQ multiplex PCR, yet TCRdb's version contains in-frame clones alone and is incomplete. This table holds over 1.5 million clones, approximately 98% found once. The sequencing input was naive CD4+ T cells sorted from blood. The receptors stem from a man between 25 and 39 years old in good health. CDR3s include the opening cysteine and the closing phenylalanine or tryptophan. The D gene is left open where the match is weak.

j_call d_call cdr3_length v_call cdr3_nt cdr3_aa
TRBJ1-3 NA 15 TRBV7-2 TGTGCCAGCAGCTCAGTTTGGCCTGCTGGGAACACCATATATTTT CASSSVWPAGNTIYF
TRBJ1-4 NA 16 TRBV18 TGTGCCAGCTCACCATTTGGACCTTCAACTAATGAAAAACTGTTTTTT CASSPFGPSTNEKLFF
TRBJ1-5 NA 13 TRBV2 TGTGCCAGCAGATACAGGGACAATCAGCCCCAGCATTTT CASRYRDNQPQHF
TRBJ2-5 NA 14 TRBV29-1 TGCAGCGTTGCCCAGGGCGGGGTGGTAGAGACCCAGTACTTC CSVAQGGVVETQYF
TRBJ1-4 NA 15 TRBV14 TGTGCCAGCAGCCACGGAAAAACTAAGAATGAAAAACTGTTTTTT CASSHGKTKNEKLFF
TRBJ2-1 TRBD2 15 TRBV28 TGTGCCAGCAGCCTAACTAGCGGGAGTGCCAATGAGCAGTTCTTC CASSLTSGSANEQFF
TRBJ1-1 TRBD1 14 TRBV7-9 TGTGCCAGCAGCTTGTTACAGGGGGCCACTGAAGCTTTCTTT CASSLLQGATEAFF
TRBJ2-7 NA 15 TRBV10-3 TGTGCCATCAGTGAGTCGAACAGGGACGCCTACGAGCAGTACTTC CAISESNRDAYEQYF
TRBJ2-1 TRBD2 14 TRBV5-1 TGCGCCAGCAGCCCCGGACTAGCGGCACATGAGCAGTTCTTC CASSPGLAAHEQFF
TRBJ2-1 NA 13 TRBV6-1 TGTGCCAGCAGCCTGATCTCCTACAATGAGCAGTTCTTC CASSLISYNEQFF
TRBJ2-2 NA 17 TRBV5-1 TGCGCCAGCAGCTCTTTTAAGGACAGCGCGAACACCGGGGAGCTGTTTTTT CASSSFKDSANTGELFF
TRBJ2-1 TRBD1 16 TRBV27 TGTGCCAGCAGTTACGCAGGGGGCTGGGGCTTCAATGAGCAGTTCTTC CASSYAGGWGFNEQFF
TRBJ2-7 NA 14 TRBV11-1 TGTGCCAGCAGCTTAGACGAGGGCCTCTACGAGCAGTACTTC CASSLDEGLYEQYF
TRBJ2-3 TRBD2 16 TRBV7-9 TGTGCCAGCAGCTTATTTGCGGGAGGCAGCACAGATACGCAGTATTTT CASSLFAGGSTDTQYF
TRBJ2-1 NA 12 TRBV7-3 TGTGCCAGCAGCCGAGGGATTTACGAGCAGTTCTTC CASSRGIYEQFF
TRBJ1-2 NA 13 TRBV7-8 TGTGCCAGCAGCACAACTTCGCGAGGGGTCTACACCTTC CASSTTSRGVYTF
TRBJ2-7 TRBD2 18 TRBV7-9 TGTGCCAGCAGCTTACTACTAGCGGGAGCCGGTCCTTTGAATGAGCAGTACTTC CASSLLLAGAGPLNEQYF
TRBJ2-1 TRBD2 16 TRBV7-9 TGTGCCAGCAGCTTACCGTGGGGGAGGGAAAGCAATGAGCAGTTCTTC CASSLPWGRESNEQFF
TRBJ1-2 NA 13 TRBV4-1 TGCGCCAGCAGCCAAGCCGGGGGAGGGATTCGCACCTTC CASSQAGGGIRTF
TRBJ2-1 TRBD1 15 TRBV9 TGTGCCAGCAGAAGCGGGACAGGGTCCTACAATGAGCAGTTCTTC CASRSGTGSYNEQFF
TRBJ1-1 NA 17 TRBV10-3 TGTGCCATCAGTGAGTCAAATCGCGGGGAGCTCGGCACTGAAGCTTTCTTT CAISESNRGELGTEAFF
TRBJ1-5 NA 12 TRBV19 TGTGCCAGTAGTACCCTGGAGGGGCCCCAGCATTTT CASSTLEGPQHF
TRBJ1-5 NA 13 TRBV6-6 TGTGCCAGCAGTACCCAGTACGATCGGCCCCAGCATTTT CASSTQYDRPQHF
TRBJ2-2 NA 15 TRBV5-4 TGTGCCAGCAGCTTCGGACAGATGAACACCGGGGAGCTGTTTTTT CASSFGQMNTGELFF
TRBJ2-2 TRBD2 19 TRBV6-1 TGTGCCAGCAGTGTGACTAGCGGGAGTTTTCGGGCGAACACCGGGGAGCTGTTTTTT CASSVTSGSFRANTGELFF
TRBJ2-1 TRBD1 12 TRBV7-2 TGTGCCAGCAGCCAGACAGGGTTTGAGCAGTTCTTC CASSQTGFEQFF
TRBJ1-2 TRBD1 13 TRBV28 TGTGCCAGCAGTCTACGGACAGGGGATGGCTACACCTTC CASSLRTGDGYTF
TRBJ2-3 NA 11 TRBV16 TGTGCCAGCAGCCGAGAAGATACGCAGTATTTT CASSREDTQYF
TRBJ2-3 TRBD2 18 TRBV5-1 TGCGCCAGCAGCTCCCGAGGCCGGACTAGCGGGAGAGTAGATACGCAGTATTTT CASSSRGRTSGRVDTQYF
TRBJ1-4 NA 15 TRBV10-2 TGCGCCAGCAGCCACAGGGCGCTCCCTAATGAAAAACTGTTTTTT CASSHRALPNEKLFF